Below, 30 T cell receptor beta chains from the same sample are listed, as sequenced in a study of cytomegalovirus exposure and HLA in healthy donors. The study ran its PCR with 60 Vbeta and 13 Jbeta primers. TCRdb keeps only in-frame clones here, not all; method: immunoSEQ multiplex PCR. This sample contains 150,000 to 200,000 clones. Sample: PBMCs. The origin of the receptors is a woman under 30 in good health and CMV-seropositive.

This rearrangement joins TRBV5-5 to TRBJ2-1; 13 bases are shared with TRBD2. Germline-derived CDR1 and CDR2 are SGHKS and YYEKEE (reference sequence). There are 15 residues in the CDR3. V shed 3 bases, J shed 8 bases, and the junction held 5 bases outside the gene matches. The CDR3 DNA reads TGTGCCAGCAGCTGGACCGGACTAGCGGGGGATGAGCAGTTCTTC. Translated: CASSWTGLAGDEQFF.

For the CDR3, the DNA is TGTGCCAGCAGTTACGACCATACAGGGTACAACGAGCAGTACTTC. Protein product: CASSYDHTGYNEQYF. This chain links TRBV6-5 with TRBJ2-7; TRBD1 is a possible D gene (6 bases). Germline values: CDR1 MNHEY, CDR2 SVGAGI. Trimming removed 2 bases from V and 5 bases from J, with 16 bases in between. The CDR3 contains 15 residues.

The DNA of the CDR3 is TGTGCCAGCTCGGGACAGGGTTCCTACAATGAGCAGTTCTTC. Its protein product is CASSGQGSYNEQFF. The rearrangement uses TRBV11-3 and TRBJ2-1; TRBD1 matches 9 bases. The ends lost 8 bases at V and 1 base at J; junction bases unmatched: 3. This CDR3 is built from 14 residues. Per germline, CDR1 SGHNT and CDR2 YENEEA.

The genes are TRBV6-5 and TRBJ1-5; 7 bases fit TRBD1. Germline V gene sequence: CDR1 MNHEY, CDR2 SVGAGI. This CDR3 spans 15 amino acids. Losses at the gene ends were 6 bases for V and 3 bases for J; bases not matched to a gene: 8. This chain's CDR3 is CASSRGQANNQPQHF. In nucleotides, the CDR3 is TGTGCCAGCAGCAGAGGACAGGCAAACAATCAGCCCCAGCATTTT.

The chain carries TRBV7-2 and TRBJ2-2, with 7 bases lining up with TRBD1. The ends lost 2 bases at V and 6 bases at J; junction bases unmatched: 9. The CDR3 sequence is 16 residues long. Per the germline V gene, CDR1 is SGHTA and CDR2 is FQGNSA. CDR3 protein: CASSLPTGQGPGELFF. The CDR3 DNA reads TGTGCCAGCAGCTTACCGACAGGGCAAGGGCCCGGGGAGCTGTTTTTT.

This chain joins TRBV5-8 and TRBJ2-2, with 9 bases matching TRBD1. Germline V CDR1 and CDR2: SGHTS, YDEGEE. V lost 0 bases, J lost 3 bases, and 0 bases stayed unmatched. The length of the CDR3 is 15 residues. CDR3 residues: CASSLGQGDTGELFF. The CDR3 region has the DNA TGTGCCAGCAGCTTGGGACAGGGGGACACCGGGGAGCTGTTTTTT. The whole variable domain, filled in from reference TRBV5-8 and TRBJ2-2, reads EAGVTQSPTHLIKTRGQQATLRCSPISGHTSVYWYQQALGLGLQFLLWYDEGEERNRGNFPPRFSGRQFPNYSSELNVNALELEDSALYLCASSLGQGDTGELFFGEGSRLTVL.

This chain connects TRBV5-4 to TRBJ2-5; 8 bases map to TRBD1. This CDR3 comprises 15 residues. Germline V lookup: CDR1 SGHNT, CDR2 YYREEE (reference sequence). V trimming: 4 bases; J trimming: 5 bases; junction bases outside the gene matches: 10. The CDR3: CASSEGQGRGETQYF. CDR3 coding DNA: TGTGCCAGCAGCGAAGGACAGGGTAGAGGGGAGACCCAGTACTTC.

The rearrangement joins TRBV6-5 to TRBJ2-7, with a possible D match to TRBD2 (5 bases). V lost 2 bases and J lost 0, with 8 bases in between. The CDR3 has 14 residues. Germline CDR1 and CDR2: MNHEY and SVGAGI. The CDR3: CASSYEGSSYEQYF. CDR3 DNA sequence: TGTGCCAGCAGTTACGAGGGAAGCTCCTACGAGCAGTACTTC.

The chain combines TRBV30 with TRBJ2-7; 8 bases are a match to TRBD2. Germline CDR1 GTSNPN, CDR2 SVGIG (reference sequence). V gave up 8 bases and J gave up 4 bases; unmatched junction bases: 10. The CDR3 is 13 residues long. The CDR3 bases are TGTGCCGGGTCCCCGGGGGGGAAGTACGAGCAGTACTTC. This gives the protein CAGSPGGKYEQYF.

V is TRBV7-2 and J is TRBJ2-7; 10 bases fit TRBD2. The V and J ends lost 5 bases and 6 bases, in that order; junction bases with no gene match: 10. CDR3 length: 15 amino acids. The germline CDR1 and CDR2 sequences are SGHTA and FQGNSA. The CDR3 nucleotides read TGTGCCAGCAGCCGTGAACTAGCGGGGTTCTTCGAGCAGTACTTC. Translation gives CASSRELAGFFEQYF. The whole variable domain, remainder taken from reference TRBV7-2 and TRBJ2-7, is GAGVSQSPSNKVTEKGKDVELRCDPISGHTALYWYRQSLGQGLEFLIYFQGNSAPDKSGLPSDRFSAERTGGSVSTLTIQRTQQEDSAVYLCASSRELAGFFEQYFGPGTRLTVT.

The chain carries TRBV9 and TRBJ2-5; D is possibly TRBD2 (6 bases). The V gene's germline CDR1 is SGDLS and CDR2 YYNGEE. This CDR3 comprises 15 residues. The ends were cut back, 4 bases at V and 3 bases at J, with 16 bases in the middle. Here the CDR3 DNA reads TGTGCCAGCAGCCCTGCGGGGCTGATCAAAGAGACCCAGTACTTC. The encoded protein is CASSPAGLIKETQYF. The whole variable domain, remainder taken from reference TRBV9 and TRBJ2-5, is DSGVTQTPKHLITATGQRVTLRCSPRSGDLSVYWYQQSLDQGLQFLIQYYNGEERAKGNILERFSAQQFPDLHSELNLSSLELGDSALYFCASSPAGLIKETQYFGPGTRLLVL.

The chain employs TRBV5-4 and TRBJ2-1; tentatively, D is TRBD2 (6 bases). Trimming removed 0 bases at V and 9 bases at J, with 13 bases between. CDR1 SGHNT and CDR2 YYREEE come from the germline V gene (reference sequence). This CDR3 is built from 14 residues. The CDR3 DNA reads as TGTGCCAGCAGCTTGGGGGGGGAGGCTGGTGAGCAGTTCTTC. Translation: CASSLGGEAGEQFF.

The chain carries TRBV28 and TRBJ1-5, with D perhaps TRBD1 (5 bases). The germline V and J ends were trimmed by 6 bases and 2 bases, with 11 bases remaining between them. Per the germline V gene, CDR1 is MDHEN and CDR2 is SYDVKM. The CDR3 is 14 amino acids. CDR3 amino acids: CASRFQGGNQPQHF. The CDR3 bases are TGTGCCAGCAGGTTCCAGGGTGGCAATCAGCCCCAGCATTTT.

CDR3 nucleotides: TGTGCCAGCAGTTACGACAGGGGTAAAGCTTTCTTT. This translates into CASSYDRGKAFF. This rearrangement joins TRBV6-6 to TRBJ1-1; 8 bases are shared with TRBD1. The CDR3 contains 12 residues. CDR1 is MNHNY and CDR2 is SVGAGI in the germline V gene (reference sequence). V dropped 2 bases and J dropped 9; count of bases not matched to a gene: 2.

The chain uses TRBV5-1 and TRBJ2-1, with TRBD2 matching 11 bases. The germline CDR1 and CDR2 sequences are SGHRS and YFSETQ. V lost 3 bases, J lost 1 base, and 0 bases stayed unmatched. This CDR3 has 15 amino acids. The CDR3 DNA reads as TGCGCCAGCAGCTCTAGCGGGGGGTCCTACAATGAGCAGTTCTTC. The encoded protein is CASSSSGGSYNEQFF.

The V gene is TRBV10-2, the J gene TRBJ1-3, with 7 bases that match TRBD1. Germline loops: CDR1 WSHSY, CDR2 SAAADI. The CDR3 spans 18 residues. With V trimmed by 2 bases and J by 0 bases, 10 bases remained unmatched. CDR3 nucleotides: TGCGCCAGCAGTGAGACCGACAGGGAATGGCACTCTGGAAACACCATATATTTT. This gives the protein CASSETDREWHSGNTIYF.

The rearrangement uses TRBV5-1 and TRBJ1-5, with 7 bases matching TRBD1. There are 15 residues in the CDR3. With V trimmed by 5 bases and J by 3 bases, 8 bases remained unmatched. Germline values: CDR1 SGHRS, CDR2 YFSETQ. CDR3 nucleotides: TGCGCCAGCAGAAAAGGGACAGAACCCAATCAGCCCCAGCATTTT. This gives the protein CASRKGTEPNQPQHF.

This chain joins TRBV11-3 and TRBJ2-2; 9 bases align to TRBD1. Germline assignment: CDR1 SGHNT and CDR2 YENEEA. The J segment lost 4 bases and the V segment lost 6 bases, leaving 12 bases of the junction unmatched. The CDR3 runs to 17 residues. In DNA, the CDR3 is TGTGCCAGCAGTCTCCTCCGGGACAGGGCTTCCACCGGGGAGCTGTTTTTT. Protein: CASSLLRDRASTGELFF.

The V gene is TRBV7-9, the J gene TRBJ2-3; 10 positions agree with TRBD2. This CDR3 comprises 15 residues. The V gene's germline CDR1 is SEHNR and CDR2 FQNEAQ (reference sequence). V trimming: 1 base; J trimming: 6 bases; junction bases outside the gene matches: 4. CDR3 region: CASSLGTSGGDTQYF. The CDR3 DNA sequence: TGTGCCAGCAGCTTAGGGACTAGCGGTGGGGATACGCAGTATTTT. The full variable domain, its missing parts supplied by reference TRBV7-9 and TRBJ2-3, is DTGVSQNPRHKITKRGQNVTFRCDPISEHNRLYWYRQTLGQGPEFLTYFQNEAQLEKSRLLSDRFSAERPKGSFSTLEIQRTEQGDSAMYLCASSLGTSGGDTQYFGPGTRLTVL.

This chain connects TRBV14 to TRBJ2-3, with D perhaps TRBD1 (5 bases). Germline CDR1 is SGHDN and CDR2 is FVKESK. The CDR3 spans 17 residues. V shed 6 bases and J shed 2 bases, with 21 bases lying between them. CDR3 region: CASRFQTPQGFTDTQYF. CDR3 sequence (DNA): TGTGCCAGCAGATTTCAGACTCCCCAGGGATTCACAGATACGCAGTATTTT.

A remark on this clone: This same CDR3 is encoded by further DNA sequences in the sample. The chain has TRBV5-1 and TRBJ2-7; a possible D gene is TRBD1 (6 bases). The V gene lost 1 base and the J gene lost 5 bases, with 13 bases spanning the gap. The length of the CDR3 is 14 residues. CDR1 is SGHRS, CDR2 YFSETQ, per germline. The CDR3 sequence: CASSLTAGVDEQYF. The CDR3 DNA sequence: TGCGCCAGCAGCTTGACGGCAGGGGTGGACGAGCAGTACTTC.

A word on this clone: Other DNA sequences within the sample encode an identical CDR3. J is TRBJ1-5 and V is TRBV27, with D perhaps matching TRBD1 (5 bases). The CDR3 consists of 14 residues. CDR1 and CDR2 from the germline V gene are MNHEY and SMNVEV (reference sequence). Trimming pared 6 bases from V and 2 bases from J, leaving 11 bases between. The chain's CDR3 is CASSPGQGNQPQHF. CDR3 DNA: TGTGCCAGCAGCCCCGGACAAGGCAATCAGCCCCAGCATTTT.

About this clone: An end of the junction differs from the germline gene, which may be a read error. The chain is built from TRBV19 and TRBJ2-1, with 7 bases identical to TRBD1. Germline CDR1 and CDR2: LNHDA and SQIVND (reference sequence). The CDR3 extends over 15 amino acids. In DNA, the CDR3 is TGTGCCAGTAGGCCACAGGGGAAGGGTTTCAATGGGCAGTTCTTC. Residues: CASRPQGKGFNGQFF.

The chain uses TRBV4-2 and TRBJ2-3; 13 nucleotides align to TRBD2. The germline CDR1 and CDR2 sequences are LGHNA and YNFKEQ. This CDR3 has 19 amino acids. With 0 bases clipped from V and 1 base from J, the junction kept 7 bases outside the gene matches. CDR3 sequence (DNA): TGTGCCAGCAGCCAAGATCCGTGGACTAGCGGGGGTCGCACAGATACGCAGTATTTT. This gives the protein CASSQDPWTSGGRTDTQYF.

The V gene is TRBV20-1, the J gene TRBJ2-3; D remains unclear. Germline CDR1 reads DFQATT; CDR2 reads SNEGSKA (reference sequence). The V gene lost 3 bases and the J gene lost 11 bases, with 12 bases spanning the gap. CDR3 length equals 11 residues. The chain's CDR3 is CSASRHREQYF. The CDR3 region has the DNA TGCAGTGCTAGTAGACATCGTGAGCAGTATTTT.

This chain joins TRBV19 and TRBJ1-1; 7 positions match TRBD1. V shed 6 bases, J shed 1 base, and the junction held 8 bases outside the gene matches. The CDR3 covers 15 residues. Germline CDR1 reads LNHDA; CDR2 reads SQIVND (reference sequence). The CDR3 reads CASSTPRTGNTEAFF. CDR3 DNA: TGTGCCAGTAGCACCCCCCGGACAGGGAACACTGAAGCTTTCTTT. The entire variable domain, with the rest obtained from reference TRBV19 and TRBJ1-1, is as follows: DGGITQSPKYLFRKEGQNVTLSCEQNLNHDAMYWYRQDPGQGLRLIYYSQIVNDFQKGDIAEGYSVSREKKESFPLTVTSAQKNPTAFYLCASSTPRTGNTEAFFGQGTRLTVV.

The chain joins TRBV27 to TRBJ2-3; TRBD1 agrees at 7 bases. The CDR3 contains 15 residues. V was pared by 6 bases and J by 0 bases, with 6 bases of the junction left unmatched. Germline CDR1 is MNHEY and CDR2 is SMNVEV (reference sequence). CDR3 sequence: CASRNRGFSTDTQYF. The CDR3 DNA reads as TGTGCCAGCAGGAACAGGGGTTTTAGCACAGATACGCAGTATTTT.

The V gene is TRBV30, the J gene TRBJ1-1; 7 bases agree with TRBD1. The CDR3 contains 13 residues. Trimming took 4 bases from V and 5 from J; bases not matched to a gene: 7. Germline assignment: CDR1 GTSNPN and CDR2 SVGIG (reference sequence). The CDR3 loop reads CAWNFQGDTEAFF. In DNA form, the CDR3 reads TGTGCCTGGAACTTCCAGGGGGATACTGAAGCTTTCTTT. Variable domain in full (rest from reference TRBV30 and TRBJ1-1): SQTIHQWPATLVQPVGSPLSLECTVEGTSNPNLYWYRQAAGRGLQLLFYSVGIGQISSEVPQNLSASRPQDRQFILSSKKLLLSDSGFYLCAWNFQGDTEAFFGQGTRLTVV.

V and J are TRBV29-1 and TRBJ2-1, with 10 bases identical to TRBD2. CDR1 SQVTM and CDR2 ANQGSEA come from the germline V gene. The CDR3 contains 21 residues. V lost 5 bases to trimming and J lost 0 bases; unmatched junction nucleotides: 22. The CDR3 DNA reads as TGCAGCGTTCCGTCCGCTAGCGGGAGTTTCCTCCAGGAGCCCTCCTACAATGAGCAGTTCTTC. Its protein product is CSVPSASGSFLQEPSYNEQFF.

J is TRBJ2-2 and V is TRBV2; TRBD2 aligns across 7 bases. Germline-derived CDR1 and CDR2 are SNHLY and FYNNEI. Losses at the gene ends were 2 bases for V and 6 bases for J; bases not matched to a gene: 6. The CDR3 is 15 amino acids. CDR3 protein: CASSEFGGSAGELFF. For the CDR3, the DNA is TGTGCCAGCAGTGAATTCGGCGGGAGCGCCGGGGAGCTGTTTTTT.